This T cell receptor (beta chain) was retrieved from a study of blood T cells in healthy people across ages (dated by TCRdb to the mid-2010s). The study in broad terms: In model experiments, roughly one uniquely barcoded TCR beta cDNA molecule per two T cells was captured by template switching. Age-related changes in TCR beta repertoire diversity were measured in the study by deep sequencing normalized with unique cDNA molecular identifiers. Four age groups were formed from the donors: young (average around 15 years), middle-aged (around 39), aged (62) and long-lived (about 80). To avoid experimental bias, donors of different ages were distributed randomly across sequencing lanes. Using the same blood draw, the study looked at two additional independent replicas of 1 million unique cDNA reads for two donors, one aged 18 to 30 and the other aged 80 or older.

Library method: 5' RACE. Instrument used: Illumina HiSeq 2500. A second PCR of about 6 to 12 cycles was performed with a sample-barcoded 5' primer and a J-beta primer mix. A unique molecular identifier was introduced onto each TCR beta cDNA molecule by a template-switch 5' adaptor carrying 12 random nucleotides. Each sample yielded at least 3 million CDR3-containing paired-end reads. First-strand cDNA synthesis was performed from all RNA using the Mint cDNA synthesis kit, with priming by a TRBC-specific oligonucleotide. All cDNA was treated with uracil-DNA glycosylase and then went through a first 18-cycle PCR with the universal primers M1SS and BC2_uni_R. The original methods were these. For normalization, 1 million high-quality reads, each with a distinct molecular identifier, were randomly selected from each sample. Reads with shared molecular identifiers were discarded instead of being binned into consensus sequences. MiTCR, set to a Q25 quality threshold and the strictest error-elimination algorithm, was used for CDR3 identification, clonotype clustering and error correction. A nonparametric unseen species model with Euler transformation was used to estimate lower-bound total TCR beta diversity. TCRdb reprocessing: public reads trimmed at Q25 with fastp, clones called with MiXCR, in-frame beta chains kept. Every entry covers one CDR3 protein and lists the most common genes and DNA from its rows. The V and J calls here are based on TCRdb, not the publication. In all, the sample holds some 1.5 million distinct CDR3 sequences, and less than 45% of those were seen once. The ten largest account for roughly 3.7% of the sample.

Comment on this clonotype: Its antigen remains undetermined. Per-nucleotide qualities are absent, and no much larger clonotype sits a single base away.

Systemically healthy Caucasian individuals from Russia, 39 in total and aged about 6 to 95 years, were included as donors. Each donor gave ten milliliters of peripheral blood, collected into EDTA-treated Vacutainer tubes. Ficoll-Paque density-gradient centrifugation was used to isolate PBMCs, with at least 7 million per sample. Trizol reagent was used to extract total RNA from PBMCs, with at least 6 micrograms per sample. The percentages of naive CD45RAhigh/CD27high T cells were determined by flow cytometry on a PBMC aliquot from every donor. Study-wide findings and limitations: Compared with the aged group, more naive CD4+ T cells, fewer expanded clones and increased TCR diversity were shown by the long-lived group, suggesting age selection. Observed TCR beta diversity correlated strongly with the percentage of naive T cells measured by flow cytometry. Because the CMV infection status of the donors was unknown, age-related changes in expanded clonotypes may potentially have been confounded. As age increased, observed TCR beta diversity per million T cells dropped in a roughly linear way, and a significant reduction was already evident by age 40. Total diversity estimates from one million sequenced T cells were considered lower bounds and underestimates. Because profiling used bulk unsorted PBMCs, naive and antigen-experienced compartments could not be compared conclusively.

The specimen sequenced was blood. The sequence came from a woman aged 18-29 years in good health.

The DNA sequence is given as TGTGCCAGCAGTTACTCGGGAGCAGGGACCTCCTACAATGAGCAGTTCTTC. Its translation reads: CASSYSGAGTSYNEQFF. This sequence uses TRBV6-5 and TRBJ2-1; the D call could be TRBD1 or TRBD2, with each sharing 5 bases. Measured from the cysteine to the phenylalanine, the CDR3 is 17 residues long. Only the CDR3 DNA stays, 51 bases, in frame from base 1. V is clipped by 0 bases and J by 0 bases, and the sequence between their germline boundaries is 12 bases long. As encoded in the germline V gene, CDR1 is MNHEY while CDR2 is SVGAGI.